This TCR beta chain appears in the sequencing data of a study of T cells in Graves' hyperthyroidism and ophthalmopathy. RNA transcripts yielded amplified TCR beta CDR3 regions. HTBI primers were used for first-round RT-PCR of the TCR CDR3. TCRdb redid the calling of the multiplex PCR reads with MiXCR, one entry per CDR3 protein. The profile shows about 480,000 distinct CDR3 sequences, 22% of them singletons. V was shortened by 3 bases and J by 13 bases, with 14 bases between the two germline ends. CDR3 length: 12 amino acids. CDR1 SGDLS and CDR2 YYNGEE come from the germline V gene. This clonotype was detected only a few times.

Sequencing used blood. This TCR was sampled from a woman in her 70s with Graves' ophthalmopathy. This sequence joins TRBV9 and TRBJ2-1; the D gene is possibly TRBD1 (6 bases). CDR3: CASSATTGYQFF. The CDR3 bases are TGTGCCAGCAGCGCGACGACAGGTTATCAGTTCTTC.